The 21 T cell receptor beta chains below were found in one sample sequenced in a study of blood T cell repertoires in COVID-19. The table came from immunoSEQ multiplex PCR; TCRdb's copy has only in-frame clones and leaves some out. The sample holds over 250,000 clones, 88% seen once. What was sequenced was peripheral blood. Receptors were obtained from a man in his sixties who had recovered from COVID-19.

The chain employs TRBV11-2 and TRBJ2-2; 9 positions match TRBD2. The CDR3 extends over 16 amino acids. Germline lookup yields CDR1 SGHAT and CDR2 FQNNGV. V shed 5 bases, J shed 1 base, and the junction held 5 bases outside the gene matches. CDR3 loop: CASSPIAGENTGELFF. In nucleotides, the CDR3 is TGTGCCAGCAGCCCGATAGCGGGGGAGAACACCGGGGAGCTGTTTTTT.

The gene calls are TRBV30 and TRBJ1-4, with D perhaps TRBD1 (6 bases). Trimming cost V 3 bases and J 5 bases, with 10 bases left between them. The CDR3 loop spans 13 amino acids. Germline V gene sequence: CDR1 GTSNPN, CDR2 SVGIG (reference sequence). This CDR3 reads CAWRGDRNEKLFF. CDR3 nucleotide sequence: TGTGCCTGGAGAGGAGACAGGAATGAAAAACTGTTTTTT.

J is TRBJ2-7 and V is TRBV11-2, with D possibly TRBD1 on 6 matching bases. Germline assignment: CDR1 SGHAT and CDR2 FQNNGV. V lost 0 bases to trimming and J lost 9 bases, with 21 bases between them. CDR3 size: 16 residues. The CDR3 DNA reads as TGTGCCAGCAGCTTAGATCCCAGGGGTCTAAAGGATGTGCAGTACTTC. This gives the protein CASSLDPRGLKDVQYF.

The rearrangement links TRBV7-9 to TRBJ2-7; tentatively, D is TRBD1 (5 bases). Trimming pared 4 bases from V and 1 base from J, leaving 20 bases between. The CDR3 totals 17 residues. Germline assignment: CDR1 SEHNR and CDR2 FQNEAQ (reference sequence). This CDR3 reads CASSSIRPGLGSYEQYF. The CDR3 bases are TGTGCCAGCAGCTCCATACGGCCAGGGCTAGGGTCCTACGAGCAGTACTTC.

This chain links TRBV6-5 with TRBJ1-4, with TRBD1 as a possible D gene (5 bases). The V end was cut by 0 bases, the J end by 6 bases, with 11 bases between. This CDR3 contains 15 residues. The germline gives CDR1 MNHEY, CDR2 SVGAGI. The CDR3 bases are TGTGCCAGCAGTTACTCCCCAGGGCGGCATGAAAAACTGTTTTTT. Protein: CASSYSPGRHEKLFF.

The rearrangement links TRBV18 to TRBJ1-2, with a weak D call TRBD1 (6 bases). Trimming pared 1 base from V and 4 bases from J, leaving 10 bases between. CDR1 is KGHSH and CDR2 is LQKENI in the germline V gene. CDR3 size: 14 residues. The CDR3 sequence: CASSPLTGGYGYTF. The CDR3 DNA sequence: TGTGCCAGCTCACCACTGACAGGCGGCTATGGCTACACCTTC.

V gene TRBV5-1 combines with J gene TRBJ2-2, with 9 bases aligning to TRBD1. The trim removed 4 bases at V and 0 bases at J, leaving 4 bases unmatched. CDR1 is SGHRS, CDR2 YFSETQ, per germline. CDR3 size: 16 residues. The CDR3 here is CASSPTGGANTGELFF. Written as DNA, the CDR3 is TGCGCCAGCAGCCCCACAGGGGGCGCGAACACCGGGGAGCTGTTTTTT.

The CDR3 reads CASSAGLATYNEQFF. The CDR3 region has the DNA TGCGCCAGCAGCGCCGGACTAGCGACTTACAATGAGCAGTTCTTC. The rearrangement uses TRBV5-1 and TRBJ2-1; 9 nucleotides match TRBD2. The germline CDR1 and CDR2 sequences are SGHRS and YFSETQ. The V gene end was trimmed by 4 bases and the J gene end by 4 bases; junction bases not matched to a gene: 6. This CDR3 region has 15 residues.

The chain recombines TRBV29-1 with TRBJ2-1, with D possibly being TRBD1 (5 bases). V was trimmed by 4 bases and J by 7 bases, leaving 11 bases between them. Germline V lookup: CDR1 SQVTM, CDR2 ANQGSEA. The CDR3 is 12 residues long. CDR3 loop: CSVVSGWNEQFF. The CDR3 DNA is TGCAGCGTTGTGTCAGGGTGGAATGAGCAGTTCTTC.

The chain employs TRBV6-2 or TRBV6-3 and TRBJ2-7, with 11 bases matching TRBD2. CDR3 size: 15 residues. CDR1 is MNHEY, CDR2 SVGEGT, per germline. Trimming removed 5 bases from V and 7 bases from J; junction bases left unmatched: 10. CDR3 in amino acids: CASSLRTSGSREQYF. CDR3 nucleotides: TGTGCCAGCAGTCTTAGGACTAGCGGGTCCAGGGAGCAGTACTTC.

This clone was seen a handful of times. The chain recombines TRBV6-5 with TRBJ1-5, with D possibly matching TRBD1 (6 bases). CDR3 length: 14 amino acids. In germline, CDR1 is MNHEY, CDR2 SVGAGI. Trimming took 10 bases from V and 0 from J, leaving 13 bases between them. The CDR3 reads CATGASYSNQPQHF. The DNA of the CDR3 is TGTGCCACAGGGGCGTCGTATAGCAATCAGCCCCAGCATTTT.

This clone was seen only a few times. This chain's CDR3 is CASSLGAGTYEQYF. CDR3 sequence (DNA): TGTGCCAGCAGCCTAGGGGCAGGAACCTACGAGCAGTACTTC. This chain joins TRBV11-3 and TRBJ2-7; the D gene is possibly TRBD1 (5 bases). Trimming cost V 5 bases and J 2 bases, with 13 bases left between them. Germline CDR1 is SGHNT and CDR2 is YENEEA. The length of the CDR3 is 14 residues.

V usage is TRBV6-5 and J usage is TRBJ2-7; the D is unclear. The CDR3 has 16 residues. V was clipped by 2 bases and J by 2 bases, with 16 bases between them. The V gene's germline CDR1 is MNHEY and CDR2 SVGAGI. CDR3 nucleotide sequence: TGTGCCAGCAGTTACACCGGTGCCCAACCAACCTACGAGCAGTACTTC. Translated: CASSYTGAQPTYEQYF.

V gene TRBV6-6 combines with J gene TRBJ2-7; 8 nucleotides agree with TRBD1. The germline V gene has CDR1 MNHNY and CDR2 SVGAGI (reference sequence). The CDR3 extends over 15 amino acids. With V trimmed by 2 bases and J by 5 bases, 8 bases remained unmatched. This CDR3 reads CASSYPYRGIHEQYF. DNA of the CDR3: TGTGCCAGCAGTTACCCCTACAGGGGGATCCACGAGCAGTACTTC.

This chain joins TRBV19 and TRBJ2-7; possible D gene TRBD1, 5 bases. Germline loops: CDR1 LNHDA, CDR2 SQIVND (reference sequence). V was shortened by 6 bases and J by 0 bases, with 12 bases between the two germline ends. There are 14 residues in the CDR3. CDR3 region: CASREGAFSYEQYF. Written as DNA, the CDR3 is TGTGCCAGTAGAGAAGGGGCTTTCTCCTACGAGCAGTACTTC.

The chain carries TRBV9 and TRBJ1-3, with D maybe TRBD1 (5 bases). The V gene lost 6 bases and the J gene lost 0 bases, with 13 bases spanning the gap. The CDR3 runs 15 residues. CDR1 SGDLS and CDR2 YYNGEE come from the germline V gene. DNA for the CDR3: TGTGCCAGCAATCGGCGGGGCGGCTCTGGAAACACCATATATTTT. Residues: CASNRRGGSGNTIYF.

The genes are TRBV5-1 and TRBJ1-5, with 7 positions matching TRBD1. CDR1 and CDR2 (germline): SGHRS, YFSETQ. CDR3 size: 15 residues. With 0 bases clipped from V and 5 bases from J, the junction kept 5 bases outside the gene matches. The DNA for the CDR3 is TGCGCCAGCAGCTTGGGGGTAACAGGGGATCAGCCCCAGCATTTT. It codes for CASSLGVTGDQPQHF.

This clone was counted between two and nine times. Germline is not matched at one junction end, which may reflect a read error. This chain uses TRBV7-7 with TRBJ2-2, with TRBD2 matching 7 bases. The germline gives CDR1 SSHAT, CDR2 FNYEAQ (reference sequence). CDR3 length: 15 amino acids. CDR3 protein: CASSLGLSNTGELFF. The CDR3 coding sequence is TGTGCTAGCAGCTTGGGACTATCGAACACCGGGGAGCTGTTTTTT.

This sequence joins TRBV7-9 and TRBJ2-7; 7 bases map to TRBD2. This CDR3 is 11 amino acids long. The junction had 1 base not matched to a gene; V was cut back by 4 bases and J by 7 bases. Per germline, CDR1 SEHNR and CDR2 FQNEAQ (reference sequence). The DNA of the CDR3 is TGTGCCAGCAGCTGGGGGGGAGAGCAGTACTTC. Protein sequence: CASSWGGEQYF.

The rearrangement joins TRBV18 to TRBJ2-7, with TRBD2 matching over 15 bases. CDR3 size: 17 residues. CDR1 and CDR2 (germline): KGHSH, LQKENI. Trimming at V came to 3 bases and at J to 3 bases, leaving 6 bases not matched to a gene. As DNA, the CDR3 is TGTGCCAGCTCACCGACCACGGGACTAGCGGGGGGCTACGAGCAGTACTTC. It yields the protein CASSPTTGLAGGYEQYF. The full variable domain, completed using reference TRBV18 and TRBJ2-7, is NAGVMQNPRHLVRRRGQEARLRCSPMKGHSHVYWYRQLPEEGLKFMVYLQKENIIDESGMPKERFSAEFPKEGPSILRIQQVVRGDSAAYFCASSPTTGLAGGYEQYFGPGTRLTVT.

V gene TRBV7-2 combines with J gene TRBJ2-5; unclear D gene. CDR3 length: 14 residues. CDR1 is SGHTA, CDR2 FQGNSA, per germline. Trimming left V 4 bases short and J 7 bases short, with 16 bases between. CDR3 sequence (DNA): TGTGCCAGCAGCTCCCTTCATACCTCGGGGACCCAGTACTTC. Amino acid sequence: CASSSLHTSGTQYF. The whole variable domain, filled in from reference TRBV7-2 and TRBJ2-5, reads GAGVSQSPSNKVTEKGKDVELRCDPISGHTALYWYRQSLGQGLEFLIYFQGNSAPDKSGLPSDRFSAERTGGSVSTLTIQRTQQEDSAVYLCASSSLHTSGTQYFGPGTRLLVL.